Reported below is one T cell receptor beta chain. Its antigen is unidentified. These data belong to a study of cytotoxic CD8 clonotypes in ibrutinib-treated CLL. Study overall: Complete response was seen in 2 patients and partial in roughly 25; roughly twelve progressed and 14 stayed remitted after a median roughly 65 months. Response sampling occurred after a median approximately eleven months of treatment (range 6 to 36). When averaged across all of the samples, the counts came to approximately 280,000 productive templates and more than 75,000 productive rearrangements.

Study findings and constraints: Against age-matched healthy donors, baseline clonality ran higher and tracked circulating CD8+ T-cell counts.

Sequencing used immunoSEQ multiplex PCR; TCRdb keeps in-frame clones, though not all of them. The repertoire holds hundreds of thousands of clones, about 80% seen once, with approximately 7% in the top ten. CDR3 length: 16 amino acids. Germline CDR1 reads SGHRS; CDR2 reads YFSETQ. Unmatched junction bases numbered 3, after V lost 0 bases and J lost 2 bases. This TCR came from a human donor with chronic lymphocytic leukemia. This sample comprised PBMCs, obtained before ibrutinib treatment. The V and J genes are TRBV5-1 and TRBJ2-1; TRBD1 aligns across 9 bases. The CDR3 reads CASSLAGQGTYNEQFF. CDR3 sequence (DNA): TGCGCCAGCAGCTTGGCGGGACAGGGTACCTACAATGAGCAGTTCTTC.